A selection of T cell receptor beta chains follows, all from one sample in a study of vaccination and CD4 T cells after COVID-19. These receptors' antigens are unknown. MiXCR, applied by TCRdb to the PCR reads, yields one record per CDR3 protein. The data hold about 6,800 distinct CDR3 sequences, with roughly 33% observed a single time. Sequencing was done on a sample of CD4+ T cells from blood, cultured in vitro. Receptors originate from a human donor in good health. Each CDR3 is given with its conserved first and last residue. A D gene is named only where the DNA matches it firmly. Where a row states a size, it is once, few, many or the class of an expanded clone; other rows omit it.

v_gene	j_gene	d_gene	abundance	CDR3nt	CDR3aa
TRBV6-2/TRBV6-3	TRBJ1-5	-	-	TGTGCCAGCAGTTCCCCAGGGACGTATCAACCCCAGCATTTT	CASSSPGTYQPQHF
TRBV5-1	TRBJ2-5	TRBD1	few	TGCGCCAGCAGGCCCCAGGGGGCTCAAGAGACCCAGTACTTC	CASRPQGAQETQYF
TRBV20-1	TRBJ2-6	-	-	TGCAGTGCTAGAATAGGGTACTCTGGGGCCAACGTCCTGACTTTC	CSARIGYSGANVLTF
TRBV20-1	TRBJ2-1	TRBD2	few	TGCAGTGTGGTGGGGCTAGCGGGAGGGAGGGTCAATGAGCAGTTCTTC	CSVVGLAGGRVNEQFF
TRBV20-1	TRBJ1-2	TRBD1	large	TGCAGTGCTACCCGGCGGGACAGGGGGTCTAACTATGGCTACACCTTC	CSATRRDRGSNYGYTF
TRBV6-1	TRBJ1-2	-	medium-sized	TGTGCCAGCAGTGAAGCCAGCAACTATGGCTACACCTTC	CASSEASNYGYTF
TRBV5-6	TRBJ2-7	TRBD1	-	TGTGCCAGCAGCCGGGACAGCGTAAAGCGTGTTTACGAGCAGTACTTC	CASSRDSVKRVYEQYF
TRBV7-2	TRBJ2-1	-	-	TGTGCCAGCAGCTCAGGGGTGGCGGGAGATCTCGATGAGCAGTTCTTC	CASSSGVAGDLDEQFF
TRBV2	TRBJ1-2	-	-	TGTGCCACCAACCTAGTCTCAGGCTATGGCTACACCTTC	CATNLVSGYGYTF
TRBV28	TRBJ2-7	TRBD2	few	TGTGCCAGCAGTTCTTTAGCGGGAGGGAAACACGAGCAGTACTTC	CASSSLAGGKHEQYF
TRBV7-9	TRBJ2-1	-	-	TGTGCCAGCAGCTTGGACCAGCCTTCCCCGTTCTTC	CASSLDQPSPFF
TRBV6-2/TRBV6-3	TRBJ2-6	TRBD2	once	TGTGCCAGCAGTTACACGGGACTAGGAACGGGGGCCAACGTCCTGACTTTC	CASSYTGLGTGANVLTF
TRBV9	TRBJ1-2	-	once	TGTGCCAGCAGTCCCGGGAGGAACTATGGCTACACCTTC	CASSPGRNYGYTF
TRBV24-1	TRBJ2-3	-	-	TGTGCCACCAGTGATCCTACAGGGATGGATACGCAGTATTTT	CATSDPTGMDTQYF
TRBV6-2/TRBV6-3	TRBJ1-2	-	few	TGTGCCAGCAGCATCGACAGGACTAACTATGGCTACACCTTC	CASSIDRTNYGYTF
TRBV5-4	TRBJ2-3	-	-	TGTGCCAGCAGCCTTCCTTCCGGGTCTAGCACAGATACGCAGTATTTT	CASSLPSGSSTDTQYF
TRBV6-1	TRBJ2-7	-	-	TGTGCCAGCGGCACCGGGACTCTGAGCTCCTACGAGCAGTACTTC	CASGTGTLSSYEQYF
TRBV6-2/TRBV6-3	TRBJ1-2	TRBD1	few	TGTGCCAGCAGTTACCTGGCGACAGGGCGTAGTGGCTACACCTTC	CASSYLATGRSGYTF
TRBV7-2	TRBJ2-1	TRBD2	-	TGTGCCAGCAGCTTAGCCCCAGCGGGAGGCAATGAGCAGTTCTTC	CASSLAPAGGNEQFF
TRBV7-2	TRBJ1-2	TRBD1	few	TGTGCCAGCAGCCAGGACAGGGACGGCGGCTACACCTTC	CASSQDRDGGYTF
TRBV4-1	TRBJ2-5	TRBD2	once	TGCGCCAGCAGAATAGGGACTAGCGGAAGGCAAGAGACCCAGTACTTC	CASRIGTSGRQETQYF
TRBV27	TRBJ2-4	TRBD2	once	TGTGCCAGCAGTTTGGGGGGGGGAAACATTCAGTACTTC	CASSLGGGNIQYF
TRBV6-5	TRBJ2-7	-	few	TGTGCCAGCAGTTACGGTGCAGACTCCTACGAGCAGTACTTC	CASSYGADSYEQYF
TRBV6-1	TRBJ2-7	TRBD1	-	TGTGCCAGCAGAAAAGGGGGGGCCGGGACAGGGGGATACGAGCAGTACTTC	CASRKGGAGTGGYEQYF
TRBV28	TRBJ1-5	-	-	TGTGCCAGCAGGGCACAGGGCTCTCAGCCCCAGCATTTT	CASRAQGSQPQHF
TRBV7-2	TRBJ2-7	TRBD2	-	TGTGCCAGCAGCTTTAGCGGGACTAGCGGGAAAGAGCAGTACTTC	CASSFSGTSGKEQYF
TRBV6-1	TRBJ2-7	-	-	TGTGCCAGCACCAACATTTGGGACGAGCAGTACTTC	CASTNIWDEQYF
TRBV9	TRBJ2-5	-	-	TGTGCCAGCAGCGTAGTCGGGGAGACCCAGTACTTC	CASSVVGETQYF
TRBV6-1	TRBJ2-5	TRBD2	-	TGTGCCAGCAGCGGACTAGCGGGAGTCCTTGAGACCCAGTACTTC	CASSGLAGVLETQYF
TRBV29-1	TRBJ1-1	-	-	TGCAGCGTGGGGGGCGGGTCAGCTGAAGCTTTCTTT	CSVGGGSAEAFF
TRBV20-1	TRBJ2-2	TRBD1	-	TGCAGTGCTAGAGGGGGACAGGGAATGGGGGAGCTGTTTTTT	CSARGGQGMGELFF
TRBV15	TRBJ1-1	-	-	TGTGCCACCAGCAGAGATCTTGGGAATGAAGCTTTCTTT	CATSRDLGNEAFF